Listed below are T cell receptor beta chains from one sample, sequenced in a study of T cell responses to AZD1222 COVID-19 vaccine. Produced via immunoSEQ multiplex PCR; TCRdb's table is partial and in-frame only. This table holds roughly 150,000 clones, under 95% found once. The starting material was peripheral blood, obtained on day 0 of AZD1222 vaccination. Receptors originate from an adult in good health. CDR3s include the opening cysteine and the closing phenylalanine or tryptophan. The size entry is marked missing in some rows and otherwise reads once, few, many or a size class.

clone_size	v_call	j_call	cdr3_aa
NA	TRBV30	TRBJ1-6	CAWSVRWDRFNSPLHF
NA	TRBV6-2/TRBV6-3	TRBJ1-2	CASSYSFDRRYGYTF
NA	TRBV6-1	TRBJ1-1	CASSESNTEAFF
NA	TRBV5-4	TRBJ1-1	CASSFRDRLNTEAFF
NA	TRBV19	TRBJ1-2	CASTRGEGYGYTF
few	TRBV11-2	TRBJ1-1	CASSLQGPTEAFF
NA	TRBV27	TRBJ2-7	CASSLGVNRVFYEQYF
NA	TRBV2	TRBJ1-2	CASSLDTGYGYTF
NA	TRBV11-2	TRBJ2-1	CASSSRSGRDNEQFF
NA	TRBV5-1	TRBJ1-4	CASSPDRVVGEKLFF
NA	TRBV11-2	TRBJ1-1	CASSLGTGSNTEAFF
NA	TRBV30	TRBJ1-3	CAWSVIEYSGNTIYF
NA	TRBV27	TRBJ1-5	CASSPVGGLGSNQPQHF
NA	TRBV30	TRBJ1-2	CAWRGTDGVNGYTF
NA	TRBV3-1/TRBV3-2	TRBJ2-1	CASSLSKGLAGGRHKMDEQFF
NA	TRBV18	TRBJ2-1	CASSLGLAGVVEQFF
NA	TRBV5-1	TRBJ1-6	CASKSNRGGSYNSPLHF
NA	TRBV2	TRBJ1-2	CASSETGGSYGYTF
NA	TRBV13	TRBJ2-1	CASSSAGTTAEQFF
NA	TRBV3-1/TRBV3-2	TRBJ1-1	CASSHTPGTGSTEAFF
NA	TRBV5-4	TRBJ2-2	CASSSGGATGELFF
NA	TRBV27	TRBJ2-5	CASSRLAAQETQYF
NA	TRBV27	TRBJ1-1	CASSLRSGVNTEAFF
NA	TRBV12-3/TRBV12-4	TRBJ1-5	CASSFSLGQPQHF
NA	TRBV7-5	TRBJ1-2	CARSQRKLPSNYGYTF
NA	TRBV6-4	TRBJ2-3	CASSNSSGHHTDTQYF
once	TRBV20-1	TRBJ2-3	CSASGVSAGDHPDTQYF
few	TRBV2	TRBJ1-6	CASTLTGGDSSPLHF
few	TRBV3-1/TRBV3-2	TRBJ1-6	CASSQVGFGTGNNSPLHF
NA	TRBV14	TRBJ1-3	CASSQGRGPFSGNTIYF
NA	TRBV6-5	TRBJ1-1	CASSWGRHTEAFF
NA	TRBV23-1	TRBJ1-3	CASSHRQSSGNTIYF
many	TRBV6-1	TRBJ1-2	CASSDTDFNRVRGYTF
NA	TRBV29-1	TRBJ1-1	CSALDGVNTEAFF
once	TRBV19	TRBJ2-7	CASITLRGVRDEQYF
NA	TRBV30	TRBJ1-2	CAWSSGGAGGYTF
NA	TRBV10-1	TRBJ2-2	CASNTSPDRSLLLGTGELFF
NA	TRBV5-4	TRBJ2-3	CASSYMGLAGGYSTDTQYF
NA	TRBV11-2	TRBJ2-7	CASSPPVEREAYEQYF
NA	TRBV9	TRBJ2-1	CASSVSREGQNNEQFF
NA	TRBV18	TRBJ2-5	CASSPEGTSGPGKSGETQYF
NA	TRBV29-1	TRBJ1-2	CSVRILRDYGYTF